The text below deals with one TCR beta chain. Only CD45RO-negative cells positively selected for CCR7 counted as naive CD8 cells, so terminally differentiated effector memory CD45RA+ cells were excluded. The data stem from a study of shared clonotypes between healthy human individuals. Measured with immunoSEQ multiplex PCR; TCRdb has only the in-frame clones, and not every one. The data contain roughly 570,000 clones, 95% to 98% of them singletons. What was sequenced was naive CD8+ T cells sorted from blood. The receptor was derived from a man aged 30 to 39 in good health.

CDR3 in amino acids: CASSPRDSYEQYF. Here the CDR3 DNA reads TGCGCCAGCAGCCCCCGGGACAGTTACGAGCAGTACTTC. The V call is TRBV4-1, the J call TRBJ2-7; 7 bases map to TRBD1. J lost 4 bases, V lost 4 bases, and 4 bases had no gene match. The germline gives CDR1 MGHRA, CDR2 YSYEKL. CDR3 size: 13 residues.